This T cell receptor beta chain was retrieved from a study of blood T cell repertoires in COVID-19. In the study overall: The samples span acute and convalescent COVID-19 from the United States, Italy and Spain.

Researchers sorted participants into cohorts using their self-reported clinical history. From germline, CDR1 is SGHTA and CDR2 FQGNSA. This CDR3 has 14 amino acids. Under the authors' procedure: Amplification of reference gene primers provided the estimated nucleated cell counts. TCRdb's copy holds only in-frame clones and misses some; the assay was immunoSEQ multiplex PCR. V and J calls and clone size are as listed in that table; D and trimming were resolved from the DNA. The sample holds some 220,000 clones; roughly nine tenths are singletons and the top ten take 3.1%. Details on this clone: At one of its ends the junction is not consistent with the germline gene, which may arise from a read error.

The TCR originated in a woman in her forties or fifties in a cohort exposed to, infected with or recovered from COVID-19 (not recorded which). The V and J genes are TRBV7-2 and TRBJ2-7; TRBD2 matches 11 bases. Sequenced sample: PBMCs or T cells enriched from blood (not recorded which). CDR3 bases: TGTGCCAGCAGCGTAGCGGGGGGGCTCTACGAGCAGTACTTC. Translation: CASSVAGGLYEQYF. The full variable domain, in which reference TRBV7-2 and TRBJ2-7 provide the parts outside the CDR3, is GAGVSQSPSNKVTEKGKDVELRCDPISGHTALYWYRQSLGQGLEFLIYFQGNSAPDKSGLPSDRFSAERTGGSVSTLTIQRTQQEDSAVYLCASSVAGGLYEQYFGPGTRLTVT.